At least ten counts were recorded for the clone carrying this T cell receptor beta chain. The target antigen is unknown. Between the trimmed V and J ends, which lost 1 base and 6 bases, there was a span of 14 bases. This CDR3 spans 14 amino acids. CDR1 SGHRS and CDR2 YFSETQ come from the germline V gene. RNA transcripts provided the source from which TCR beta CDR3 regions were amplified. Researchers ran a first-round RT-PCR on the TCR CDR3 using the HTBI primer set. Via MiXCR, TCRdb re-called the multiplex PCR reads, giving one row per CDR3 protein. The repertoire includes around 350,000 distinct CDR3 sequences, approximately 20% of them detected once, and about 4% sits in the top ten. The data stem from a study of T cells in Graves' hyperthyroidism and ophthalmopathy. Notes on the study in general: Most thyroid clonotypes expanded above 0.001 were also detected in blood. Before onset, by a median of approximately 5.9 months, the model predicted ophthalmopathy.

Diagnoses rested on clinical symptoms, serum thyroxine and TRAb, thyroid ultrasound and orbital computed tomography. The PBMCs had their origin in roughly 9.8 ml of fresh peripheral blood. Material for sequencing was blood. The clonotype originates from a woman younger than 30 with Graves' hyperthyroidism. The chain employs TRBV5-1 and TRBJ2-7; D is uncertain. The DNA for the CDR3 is TGCGCCAGCAGCTTGACATCTGGAGTTGTCGAGCAGTACTTC. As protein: CASSLTSGVVEQYF.